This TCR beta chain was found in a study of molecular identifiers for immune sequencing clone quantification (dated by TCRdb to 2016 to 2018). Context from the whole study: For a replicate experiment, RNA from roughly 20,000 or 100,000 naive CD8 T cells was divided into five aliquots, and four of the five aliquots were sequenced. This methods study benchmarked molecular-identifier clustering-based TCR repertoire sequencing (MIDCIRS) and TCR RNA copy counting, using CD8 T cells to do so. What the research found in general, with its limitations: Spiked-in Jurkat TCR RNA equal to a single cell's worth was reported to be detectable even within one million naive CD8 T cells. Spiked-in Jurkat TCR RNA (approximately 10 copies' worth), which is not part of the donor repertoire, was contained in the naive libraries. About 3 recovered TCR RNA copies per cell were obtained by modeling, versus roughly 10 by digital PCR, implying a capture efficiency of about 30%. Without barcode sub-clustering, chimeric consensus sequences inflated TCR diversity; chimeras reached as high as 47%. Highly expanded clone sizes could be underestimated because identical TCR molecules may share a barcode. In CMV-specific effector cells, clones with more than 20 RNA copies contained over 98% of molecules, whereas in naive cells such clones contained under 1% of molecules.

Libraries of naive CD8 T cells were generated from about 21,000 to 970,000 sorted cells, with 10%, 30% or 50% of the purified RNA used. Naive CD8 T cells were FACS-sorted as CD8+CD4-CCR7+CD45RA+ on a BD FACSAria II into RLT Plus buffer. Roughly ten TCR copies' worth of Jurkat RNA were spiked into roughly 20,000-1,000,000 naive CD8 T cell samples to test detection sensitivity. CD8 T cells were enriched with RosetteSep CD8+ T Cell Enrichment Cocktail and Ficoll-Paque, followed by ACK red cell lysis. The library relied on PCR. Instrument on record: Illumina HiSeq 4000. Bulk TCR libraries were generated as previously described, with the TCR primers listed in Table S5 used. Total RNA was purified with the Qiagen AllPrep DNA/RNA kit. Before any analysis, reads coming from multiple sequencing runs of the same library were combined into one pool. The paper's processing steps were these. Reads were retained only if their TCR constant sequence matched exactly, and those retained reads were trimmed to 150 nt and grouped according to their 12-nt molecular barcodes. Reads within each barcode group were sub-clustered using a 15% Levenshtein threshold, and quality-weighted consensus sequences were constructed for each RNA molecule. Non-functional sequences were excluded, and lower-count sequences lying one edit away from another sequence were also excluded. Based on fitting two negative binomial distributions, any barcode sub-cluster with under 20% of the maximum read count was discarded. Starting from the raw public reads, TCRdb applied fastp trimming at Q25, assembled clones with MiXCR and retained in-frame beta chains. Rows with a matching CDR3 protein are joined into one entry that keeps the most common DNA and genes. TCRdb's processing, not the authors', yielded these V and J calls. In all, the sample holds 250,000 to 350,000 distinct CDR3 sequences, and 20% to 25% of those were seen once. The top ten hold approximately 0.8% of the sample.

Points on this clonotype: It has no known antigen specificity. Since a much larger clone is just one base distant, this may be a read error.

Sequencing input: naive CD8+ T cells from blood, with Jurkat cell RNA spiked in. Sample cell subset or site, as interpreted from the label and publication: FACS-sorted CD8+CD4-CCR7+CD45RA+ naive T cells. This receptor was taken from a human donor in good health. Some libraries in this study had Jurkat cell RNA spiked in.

The CDR3 region: CAGSLALEEGAVGYEQYF. Read as DNA, the sequence is TGTGCCGGCAGCTTGGCTCTCGAAGAGGGCGCCGTTGGGTACGAGCAGTACTTC. Recombination joined TRBV5-4 with TRBJ2-7; TRBD2 is possibly the D segment (5 matching bases). CDR1 SGHNT and CDR2 YYREEE are derived from the germline V gene (reference sequence). The CDR3 holds 18 amino acids from the cysteine to the phenylalanine. Here the CDR3 DNA is all that survives: 54 bases in frame from base 1. The CDR3, completed at both ends by the reference TRBV5-4 and TRBJ2-7 genes, gives the full variable domain ETGVTQSPTHLIKTRGQQVTLRCSSQSGHNTVSWYQQALGQGPQFIFQYYREEENGRGNFPPRFSGLQFPNYSSELNVNALELDDSALYLCAGSLALEEGAVGYEQYFGPGTRLTVT.